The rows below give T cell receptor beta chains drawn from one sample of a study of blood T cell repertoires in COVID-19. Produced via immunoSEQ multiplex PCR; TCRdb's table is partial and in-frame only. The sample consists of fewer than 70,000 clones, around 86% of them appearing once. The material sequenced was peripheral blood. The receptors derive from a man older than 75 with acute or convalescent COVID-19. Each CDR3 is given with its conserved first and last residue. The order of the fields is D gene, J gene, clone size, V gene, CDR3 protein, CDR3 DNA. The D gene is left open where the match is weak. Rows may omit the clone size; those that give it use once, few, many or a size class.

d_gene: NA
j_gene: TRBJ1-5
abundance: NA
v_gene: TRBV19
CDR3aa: CASRSSGLGNQPQHF
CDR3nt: TGTGCCAGTCGATCATCAGGGTTAGGGAATCAGCCCCAGCATTTT

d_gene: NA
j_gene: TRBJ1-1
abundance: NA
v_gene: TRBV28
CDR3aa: CASSSPGRRNTEAFF
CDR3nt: TGTGCCAGCAGTTCCCCGGGGAGAAGGAACACTGAAGCTTTCTTT

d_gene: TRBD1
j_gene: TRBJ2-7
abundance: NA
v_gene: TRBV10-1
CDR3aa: CASSGTGTSYEQYF
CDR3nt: TGCGCCAGCAGTGGGACAGGGACCTCCTACGAGCAGTACTTC

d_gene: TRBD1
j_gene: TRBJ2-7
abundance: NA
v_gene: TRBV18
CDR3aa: CASSPTGGPYEQYF
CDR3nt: TGTGCCAGCTCACCAACAGGGGGCCCCTACGAGCAGTACTTC

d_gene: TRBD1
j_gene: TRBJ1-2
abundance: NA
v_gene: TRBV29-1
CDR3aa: CSVRDRGPLEGYTF
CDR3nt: TGCAGCGTACGGGACAGGGGACCCCTCGAGGGCTACACCTTC

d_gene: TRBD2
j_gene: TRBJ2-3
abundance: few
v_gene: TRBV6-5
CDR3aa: CASKSGRGIGDTQYF
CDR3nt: TGTGCCAGCAAGAGCGGGAGAGGGATTGGGGATACGCAGTATTTT

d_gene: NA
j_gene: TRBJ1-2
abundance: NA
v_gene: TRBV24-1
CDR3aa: CATSDTGSHYGYTF
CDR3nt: TGTGCCACCAGTGATACTGGGAGTCACTATGGCTACACCTTC

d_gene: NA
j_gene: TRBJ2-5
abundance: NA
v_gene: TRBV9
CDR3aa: CASSVGLARSQETQYF
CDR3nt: TGTGCCAGCAGCGTAGGTCTAGCTAGATCTCAAGAGACCCAGTACTTC

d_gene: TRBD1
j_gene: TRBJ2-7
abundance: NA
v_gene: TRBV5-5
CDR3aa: CASSTGETGIYEQYF
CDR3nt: TGTGCCAGCAGCACCGGCGAGACAGGGATCTACGAGCAGTACTTC

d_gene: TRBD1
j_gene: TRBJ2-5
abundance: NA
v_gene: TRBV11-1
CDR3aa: CASSFRTGEETQYF
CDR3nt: TGTGCCAGCAGTTTTCGGACAGGGGAAGAGACCCAGTACTTC

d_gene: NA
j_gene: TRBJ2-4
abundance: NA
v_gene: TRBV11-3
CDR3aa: CASSLESAGLGYIQYF
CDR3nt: TGTGCCAGCAGCTTAGAGTCGGCGGGACTGGGCTACATTCAGTACTTC

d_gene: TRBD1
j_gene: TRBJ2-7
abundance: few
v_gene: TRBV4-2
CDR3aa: CASSQVGQRHEQYF
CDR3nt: TGTGCCAGCAGCCAAGTGGGACAGCGGCACGAGCAGTACTTC

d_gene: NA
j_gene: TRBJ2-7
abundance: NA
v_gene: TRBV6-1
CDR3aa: CASSDPGEQYF
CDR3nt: TGTGCCAGCAGTGACCCAGGGGAGCAGTACTTC

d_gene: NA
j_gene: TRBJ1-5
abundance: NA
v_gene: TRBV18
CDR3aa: CASSPNRDNQPQHF
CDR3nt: TGTGCCAGCTCACCAAACAGGGACAATCAGCCCCAGCATTTT

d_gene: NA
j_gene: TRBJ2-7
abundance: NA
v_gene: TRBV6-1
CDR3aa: CASSEAWTTSFSF
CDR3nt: TGTGCCAGCAGTGAAGCTTGGACGACTAGTTTTTCCTTC

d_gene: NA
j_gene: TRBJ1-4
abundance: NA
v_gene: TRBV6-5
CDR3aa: CASRAGFSNEKLFF
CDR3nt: TGTGCCAGCAGGGCAGGGTTCTCGAATGAAAAACTGTTTTTT

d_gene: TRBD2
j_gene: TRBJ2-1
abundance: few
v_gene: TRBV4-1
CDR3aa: CASSLLAGGPYNEQFF
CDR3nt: TGCGCCAGCAGCCTACTAGCGGGAGGCCCCTACAATGAGCAGTTCTTC

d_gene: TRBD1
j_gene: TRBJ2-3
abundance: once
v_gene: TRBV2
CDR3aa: CASAGTGGADTQYF
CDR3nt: TGTGCCAGCGCCGGGACAGGGGGCGCGGATACGCAGTATTTT

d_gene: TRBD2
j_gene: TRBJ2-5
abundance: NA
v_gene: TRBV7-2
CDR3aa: CASSFDGAGRETQYF
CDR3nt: TGTGCCAGCAGCTTCGACGGAGCGGGACGAGAGACCCAGTACTTC

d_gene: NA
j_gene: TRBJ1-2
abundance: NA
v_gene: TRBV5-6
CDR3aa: CASSLDRSYGYTF
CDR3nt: TGTGCCAGCAGCCTAGACAGGTCCTATGGCTACACCTTC

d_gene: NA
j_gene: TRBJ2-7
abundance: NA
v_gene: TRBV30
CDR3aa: CAWSVLSSSSYEQYF
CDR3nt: TGTGCCTGGAGTGTACTCTCTAGCAGCTCCTACGAGCAGTACTTC

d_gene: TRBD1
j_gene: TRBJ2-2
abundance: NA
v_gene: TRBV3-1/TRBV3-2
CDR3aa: CASSQRGQGIGELFF
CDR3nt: TGTGCCAGCAGCCAACGTGGACAGGGTATCGGGGAGCTGTTTTTT

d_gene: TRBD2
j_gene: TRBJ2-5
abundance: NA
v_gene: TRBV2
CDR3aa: CASRTGLAGGPGETQYF
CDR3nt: TGTGCCAGCAGAACTGGACTAGCGGGAGGGCCAGGGGAGACCCAGTACTTC

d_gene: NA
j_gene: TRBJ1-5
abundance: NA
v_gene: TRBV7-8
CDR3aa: CASSLGRDYSNQPQHF
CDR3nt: TGTGCCAGCAGCTTAGGGAGAGATTATAGCAATCAGCCCCAGCATTTT

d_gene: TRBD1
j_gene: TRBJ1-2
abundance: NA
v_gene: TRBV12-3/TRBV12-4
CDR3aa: CASRLQGGYGYTF
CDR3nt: TGTGCCAGCAGGCTACAGGGGGGTTATGGCTACACCTTC